These 15 T cell receptor beta chains were sequenced from one sample in a study of T cells in Graves' hyperthyroidism and ophthalmopathy. Authors of the study amplified TCR beta CDR3 regions from RNA transcripts. The TCR CDR3 first-round RT-PCR relied on the HTBI primer set. TCRdb recomputed calls from the multiplex PCR reads with MiXCR, one row per CDR3 protein. In the table there are roughly 800,000 distinct CDR3 sequences, 38% of which are singletons. Sequencing was done on a sample of blood. The receptors were gathered from a man younger than 35 with Graves' hyperthyroidism.

The V call is TRBV29-1, the J call TRBJ1-1; 7 nucleotides align to TRBD1. The CDR3 is 14 amino acids. The junction had 7 bases not matched to a gene; V was cut back by 6 bases and J by 0 bases. The germline gives CDR1 SQVTM, CDR2 ANQGSEA. The CDR3 DNA reads TGCAGCGTCCAGGGGGGCCTCATGAACACTGAAGCTTTCTTT. Its translation is CSVQGGLMNTEAFF.

This clonotype has a handful of counts. The genes are TRBV7-2 and TRBJ1-5, with a tentative D call TRBD1 (6 bases). Germline V gene sequence: CDR1 SGHTA, CDR2 FQGNSA. Trimming left V 7 bases short and J 7 bases short, with 17 bases between. The CDR3 consists of 14 residues. CDR3 sequence reads: CASNERRGQQPQHF. The CDR3 region has the DNA TGTGCCAGCAATGAACGGAGGGGACAACAGCCCCAGCATTTT.

This clonotype came up once. The germline gene is not matched at one end of the junction; a read error may be the cause. The V gene is TRBV18, the J gene TRBJ1-4, with a weak D call TRBD1 (6 bases). CDR3 length equals 14 residues. Germline V CDR1 and CDR2: KGHSH, LQKENI. CDR3 residues: CASSPRGPNEKLFF. DNA for the CDR3: TGTGCCAGCTCACCACGGGGGCCAAATGAAAAATTGTTTTTT.

The genes are TRBV5-5 and TRBJ2-2; D is tentatively TRBD1 or TRBD2 (6 bases each). Germline CDR1 reads SGHKS; CDR2 reads YYEKEE (reference sequence). The CDR3 has 15 residues. Trimming pared 1 base from V and 2 bases from J, leaving 9 bases between. The CDR3 DNA reads as TGTGCCAGCAGCTTGTGGGGGGCTAACACCGGGGAGCTGTTTTTT. It encodes CASSLWGANTGELFF.

V gene TRBV12-3 or TRBV12-4 combines with J gene TRBJ2-7, with D unclear. This CDR3 spans 17 amino acids. Trimming took 7 bases from V and 11 from J, leaving 33 bases between them. The CDR3 coding sequence is TGTGCCAGCACTCCCGAGGTGGCTAGGACGTCTCCCGGATCCAAGTACTTC. It encodes CASTPEVARTSPGSKYF.

The chain uses TRBV7-9 and TRBJ1-5, with 8 bases fitting TRBD1. Germline trimming cut 1 base from V and 5 bases from J; bases unmatched to any gene: 13. Germline V gene data show CDR1 as SEHNR and CDR2 as FQNEAQ (reference sequence). CDR3 length: 18 residues. The chain's CDR3 is CASSLEGRGQGAYQPQHF. CDR3 DNA: TGTGCCAGCAGCTTAGAAGGACGCGGTCAGGGGGCGTATCAGCCCCAGCATTTT.

The chain combines TRBV12-5 with TRBJ1-1; D may be TRBD1 (6 bases). The germline V and J ends were trimmed by 6 bases and 5 bases, with 13 bases remaining between them. CDR3 length: 13 amino acids. Germline V gene sequence: CDR1 LGHNT, CDR2 FRNRAP. The CDR3 nucleotides read TGTGCTAGTGGCTACAGGGATATGACTGAAGCTTTCTTT. Translating gives CASGYRDMTEAFF.

The chain combines TRBV15 with TRBJ2-6; a possible D gene is TRBD1 (5 bases). The CDR3 consists of 16 residues. The germline V gene encodes CDR1 LNHNV and CDR2 YYDKDF (reference sequence). Deletions cut 0 bases from V and 2 bases from J, with 8 bases between. Written as DNA, the CDR3 is TGTGCCACCAGCAGAGAAGCCAGGGCTGGGGCCAACGTCCTGACTTTC. As protein: CATSREARAGANVLTF.

This clonotype was observed at least ten times. CDR3 coding DNA: TGTGCCAGCAGCTTACTCGGGACAGGGGGGGAGACCCAGTACTTC. This encodes CASSLLGTGGETQYF. The J gene is TRBJ2-5, the V gene TRBV7-8; 11 positions match TRBD1. The CDR3 runs 15 residues. J was trimmed by 5 bases and V by 2 bases; bases with no gene match: 4. Germline CDR1 reads SGHVS; CDR2 reads FQNEAQ.

The rearrangement links TRBV2 to TRBJ2-3; D not resolved. The CDR3 has 14 amino acids. The V end was cut by 5 bases, the J end by 4 bases, with 13 bases between. The germline V gene has CDR1 SNHLY and CDR2 FYNNEI. Here the CDR3 DNA reads TGTGCCAGCAGTCGGCAGCTTAGCTCAGATACGCAGTATTTT. Amino acids: CASSRQLSSDTQYF.

The chain's CDR3 is CAREEYGRADSPLHF. Written as DNA, the CDR3 is TGTGCTAGAGAGGAGTATGGACGGGCAGATTCACCCCTCCACTTT. This sequence joins TRBV25-1 and TRBJ1-6, with D unresolved. Germline V lookup: CDR1 MGHDK, CDR2 SYGVNS. The CDR3 is made up of 15 amino acids.

With regard to this clonotype: Since a much larger clone is just one base distant, this may be a read error. The V gene is TRBV15, the J gene TRBJ2-7, with D possibly TRBD1 on 6 matching bases. The CDR3 runs to 15 residues. Germline CDR1 reads LNHNV; CDR2 reads YYDKDF (reference sequence). The CDR3 here is CAASRDEGRGYEQYF. In DNA, the CDR3 is TGTGCCGCCAGCAGAGATGAGGGCAGGGGCTACGAGCAGTACTTC.

This clonotype was counted ten times or more. V gene TRBV2 combines with J gene TRBJ1-1; TRBD1 matches 10 bases. The ends lost 5 bases at V and 3 bases at J; junction bases unmatched: 6. Germline lookup yields CDR1 SNHLY and CDR2 FYNNEI. CDR3 length: 15 amino acids. The CDR3 nucleotides read TGTGCCAGCAGTAATCGACAGGGGGCGGACACTGAAGCTTTCTTT. Translation gives CASSNRQGADTEAFF.

The chain joins TRBV6-5 to TRBJ2-7; the D gene is possibly TRBD2 (6 bases). Trimming took off 5 bases at V and 2 bases at J, with 13 bases between the two ends. This CDR3 contains 14 residues. Germline CDR1 is MNHEY and CDR2 is SVGAGI. The CDR3, as DNA: TGTGCCAGCAGTATCGGGACTTCGGCCTACGAGCAGTACTTC. Its translation: CASSIGTSAYEQYF.

The chain joins TRBV5-5 to TRBJ1-4; the match to TRBD1 covers 9 bases. The CDR3 runs to 16 residues. Germline V gives CDR1 SGHKS, CDR2 YYEKEE (reference sequence). V lost 0 bases and J lost 1; bases outside the gene matches: 1. The CDR3 region has the DNA TGTGCCAGCAGCTTGGACAGGGGGCGAACTAATGAAAAACTGTTTTTT. Residues: CASSLDRGRTNEKLFF. The whole variable domain, remainder taken from reference TRBV5-5 and TRBJ1-4, is DAGVTQSPTHLIKTRGQQVTLRCSPISGHKSVSWYQQVLGQGPQFIFQYYEKEERGRGNFPDRFSARQFPNYSSELNVNALLLGDSALYLCASSLDRGRTNEKLFFGSGTQLSVL.